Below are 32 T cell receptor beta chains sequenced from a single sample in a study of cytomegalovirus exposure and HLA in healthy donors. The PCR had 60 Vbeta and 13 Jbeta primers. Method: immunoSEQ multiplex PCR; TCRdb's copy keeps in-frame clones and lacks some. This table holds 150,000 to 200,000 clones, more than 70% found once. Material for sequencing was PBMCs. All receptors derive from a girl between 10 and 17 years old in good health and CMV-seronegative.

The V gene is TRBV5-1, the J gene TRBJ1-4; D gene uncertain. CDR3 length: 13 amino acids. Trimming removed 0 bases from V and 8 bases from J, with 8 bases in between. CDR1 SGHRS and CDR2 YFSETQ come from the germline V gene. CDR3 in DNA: TGCGCCAGCAGCTTGGTCGGGGAGGAAAAACTGTTTTTT. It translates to CASSLVGEEKLFF.

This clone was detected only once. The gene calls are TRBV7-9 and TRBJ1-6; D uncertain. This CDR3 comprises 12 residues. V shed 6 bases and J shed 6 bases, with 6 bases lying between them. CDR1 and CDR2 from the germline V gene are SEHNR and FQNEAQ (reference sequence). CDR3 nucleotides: TGTGCCAGCAGGGGCCCTAATTCACCCCTCCACTTT. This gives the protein CASRGPNSPLHF.

Here the CDR3 reads CASSQLDSLMSQYF. The CDR3 DNA follows: TGCGCCAGCAGCCAGCTAGACTCCCTGATGTCCCAGTACTTC. The chain has TRBV4-1 and TRBJ2-5; no clear D gene. The V gene lost 3 bases and the J gene lost 9 bases, with 17 bases spanning the gap. Germline values: CDR1 MGHRA, CDR2 YSYEKL. The CDR3 runs 14 residues.

The CDR3: CSVDSFSEQYF. DNA for the CDR3: TGCAGCGTTGATAGCTTTTCCGAGCAGTACTTC. The gene calls are TRBV29-1 and TRBJ2-7; no definite D call. The CDR3 runs 11 residues. Germline V gives CDR1 SQVTM, CDR2 ANQGSEA. V shed 3 bases and J shed 6 bases, with 9 bases lying between them.

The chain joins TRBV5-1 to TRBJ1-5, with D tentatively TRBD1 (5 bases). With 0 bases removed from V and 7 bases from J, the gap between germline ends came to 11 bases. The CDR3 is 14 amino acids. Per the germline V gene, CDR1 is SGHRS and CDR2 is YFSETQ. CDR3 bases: TGCGCCAGCAGCTTGGACCAGGGAACGCAGCCCCAGCATTTT. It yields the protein CASSLDQGTQPQHF.

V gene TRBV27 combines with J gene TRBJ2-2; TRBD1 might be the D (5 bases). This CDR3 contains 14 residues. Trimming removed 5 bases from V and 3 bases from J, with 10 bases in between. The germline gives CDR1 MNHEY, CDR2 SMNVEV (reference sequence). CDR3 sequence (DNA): TGTGCCAGCAGTAGATCGACAGACACCGGGGAGCTGTTTTTT. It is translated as CASSRSTDTGELFF.

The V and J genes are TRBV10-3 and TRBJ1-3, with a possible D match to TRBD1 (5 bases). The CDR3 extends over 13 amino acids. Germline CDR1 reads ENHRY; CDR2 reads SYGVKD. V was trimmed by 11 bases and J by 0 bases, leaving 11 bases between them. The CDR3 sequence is CAVTTVSGNTIYF. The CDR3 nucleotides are TGTGCCGTTACGACAGTCTCTGGAAACACCATATATTTT.

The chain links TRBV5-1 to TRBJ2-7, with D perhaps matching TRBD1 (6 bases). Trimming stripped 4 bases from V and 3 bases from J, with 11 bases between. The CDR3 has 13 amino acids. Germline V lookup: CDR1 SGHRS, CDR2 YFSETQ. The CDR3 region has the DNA TGCGCCAGCAGCACCGGACAGAACTACGAGCAGTACTTC. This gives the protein CASSTGQNYEQYF.

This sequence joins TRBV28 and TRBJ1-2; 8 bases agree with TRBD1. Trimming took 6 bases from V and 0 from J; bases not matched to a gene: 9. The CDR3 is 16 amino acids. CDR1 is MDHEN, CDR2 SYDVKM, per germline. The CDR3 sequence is CASRPGGSSANYGYTF. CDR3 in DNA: TGTGCCAGCAGGCCAGGGGGCTCCAGCGCTAACTATGGCTACACCTTC.

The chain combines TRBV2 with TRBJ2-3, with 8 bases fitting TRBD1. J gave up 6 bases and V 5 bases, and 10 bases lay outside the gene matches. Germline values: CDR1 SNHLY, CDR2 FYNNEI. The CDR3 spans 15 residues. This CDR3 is CASSRQGLPSDTQYF. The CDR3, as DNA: TGTGCCAGCAGTAGACAGGGGCTACCCTCGGATACGCAGTATTTT.

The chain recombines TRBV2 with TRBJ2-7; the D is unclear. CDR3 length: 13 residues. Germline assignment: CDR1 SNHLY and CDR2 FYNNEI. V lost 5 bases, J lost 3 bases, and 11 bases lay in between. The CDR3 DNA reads TGTGCCAGCAGTCTGCGACTGGACTACGAGCAGTACTTC. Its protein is CASSLRLDYEQYF.

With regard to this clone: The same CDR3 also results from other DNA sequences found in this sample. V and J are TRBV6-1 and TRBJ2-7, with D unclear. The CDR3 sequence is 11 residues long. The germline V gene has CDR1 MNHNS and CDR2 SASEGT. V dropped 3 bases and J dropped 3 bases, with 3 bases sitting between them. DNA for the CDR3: TGTGCCAGCAGTGACCTCTACGAGCAGTACTTC. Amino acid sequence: CASSDLYEQYF.

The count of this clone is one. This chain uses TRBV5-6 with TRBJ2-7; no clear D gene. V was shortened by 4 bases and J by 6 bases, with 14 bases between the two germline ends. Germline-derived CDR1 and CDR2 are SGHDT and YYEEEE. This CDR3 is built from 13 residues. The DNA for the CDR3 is TGTGCCAGCAGCACGTACGAACCACTCGAGCAGTACTTC. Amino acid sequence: CASSTYEPLEQYF.

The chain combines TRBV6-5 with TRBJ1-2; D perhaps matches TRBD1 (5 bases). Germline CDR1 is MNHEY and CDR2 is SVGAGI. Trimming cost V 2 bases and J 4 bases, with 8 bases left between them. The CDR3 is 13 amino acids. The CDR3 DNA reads TGTGCCAGCAGTTACGCGGACACCTATGGCTACACCTTC. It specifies CASSYADTYGYTF.

The CDR3 spells CAISEGQGANTEAFF. As DNA, the CDR3 is TGTGCCATCAGTGAGGGACAGGGGGCGAACACTGAAGCTTTCTTT. The rearrangement joins TRBV10-3 to TRBJ1-1; 11 bases line up with TRBD1. The CDR3 runs to 15 residues. Losses at the gene ends were 2 bases for V and 1 base for J; bases not matched to a gene: 0. Per the germline V gene, CDR1 is ENHRY and CDR2 is SYGVKD.

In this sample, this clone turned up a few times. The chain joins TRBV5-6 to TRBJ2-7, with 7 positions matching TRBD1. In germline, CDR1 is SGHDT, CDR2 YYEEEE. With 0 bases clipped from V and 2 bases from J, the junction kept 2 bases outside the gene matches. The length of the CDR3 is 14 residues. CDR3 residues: CASSLGDRAYEQYF. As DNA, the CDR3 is TGTGCCAGCAGCTTGGGGGACAGAGCCTACGAGCAGTACTTC. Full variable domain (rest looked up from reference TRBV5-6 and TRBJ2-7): DAGVTQSPTHLIKTRGQQVTLRCSPKSGHDTVSWYQQALGQGPQFIFQYYEEEERQRGNFPDRFSGHQFPNYSSELNVNALLLGDSALYLCASSLGDRAYEQYFGPGTRLTVT.

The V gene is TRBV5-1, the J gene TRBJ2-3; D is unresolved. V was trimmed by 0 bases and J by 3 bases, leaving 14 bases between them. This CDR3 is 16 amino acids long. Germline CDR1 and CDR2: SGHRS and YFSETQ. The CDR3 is CASSLGPAVRTDTQYF. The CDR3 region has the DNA TGCGCCAGCAGCTTGGGACCGGCGGTGAGGACAGATACGCAGTATTTT. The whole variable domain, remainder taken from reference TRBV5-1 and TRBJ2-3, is KAGVTQTPRYLIKTRGQQVTLSCSPISGHRSVSWYQQTPGQGLQFLFEYFSETQRNKGNFPGRFSGRQFSNSRSEMNVSTLELGDSALYLCASSLGPAVRTDTQYFGPGTRLTVL.

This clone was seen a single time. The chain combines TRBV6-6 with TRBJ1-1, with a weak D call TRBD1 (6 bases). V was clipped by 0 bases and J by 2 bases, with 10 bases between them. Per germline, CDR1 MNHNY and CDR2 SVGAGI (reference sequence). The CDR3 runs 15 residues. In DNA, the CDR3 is TGTGCCAGCAGTTACTCGGGGGGGGGCAACACTGAAGCTTTCTTT. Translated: CASSYSGGGNTEAFF.

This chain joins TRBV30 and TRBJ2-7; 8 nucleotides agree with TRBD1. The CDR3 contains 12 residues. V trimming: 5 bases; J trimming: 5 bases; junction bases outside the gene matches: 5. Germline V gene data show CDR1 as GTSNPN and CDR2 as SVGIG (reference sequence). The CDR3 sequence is CAWSGTGDEQYF. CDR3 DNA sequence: TGTGCCTGGTCCGGGACAGGCGACGAGCAGTACTTC.

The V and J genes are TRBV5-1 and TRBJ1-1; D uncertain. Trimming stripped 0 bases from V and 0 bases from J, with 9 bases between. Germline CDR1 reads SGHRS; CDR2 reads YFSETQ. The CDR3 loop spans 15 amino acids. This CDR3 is CASSLETRMNTEAFF. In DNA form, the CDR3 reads TGCGCCAGCAGCTTGGAAACGCGAATGAACACTGAAGCTTTCTTT.

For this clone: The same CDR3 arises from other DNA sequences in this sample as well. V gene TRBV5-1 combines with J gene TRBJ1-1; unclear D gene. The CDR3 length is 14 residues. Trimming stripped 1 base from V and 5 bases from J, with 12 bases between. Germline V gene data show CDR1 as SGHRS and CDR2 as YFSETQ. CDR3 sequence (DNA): TGCGCCAGCAGCTTGCGGGGAGGAGGGACTGAAGCTTTCTTT. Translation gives CASSLRGGGTEAFF.

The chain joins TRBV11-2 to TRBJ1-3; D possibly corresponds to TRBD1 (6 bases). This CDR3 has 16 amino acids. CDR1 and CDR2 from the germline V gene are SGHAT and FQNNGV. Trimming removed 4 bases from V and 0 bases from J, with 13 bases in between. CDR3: CASSSLGGGSGNTIYF. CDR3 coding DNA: TGTGCCAGCAGCTCCCTAGGGGGGGGCTCTGGAAACACCATATATTTT. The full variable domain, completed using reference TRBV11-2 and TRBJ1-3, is EAGVAQSPRYKIIEKRQSVAFWCNPISGHATLYWYQQILGQGPKLLIQFQNNGVVDDSQLPKDRFSAERLKGVDSTLKIQPAKLEDSAVYLCASSSLGGGSGNTIYFGEGSWLTVV.

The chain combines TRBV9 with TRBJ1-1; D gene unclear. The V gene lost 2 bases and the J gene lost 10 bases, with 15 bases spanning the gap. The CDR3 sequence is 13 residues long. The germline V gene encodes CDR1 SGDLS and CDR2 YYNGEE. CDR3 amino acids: CASSVGLREAAFF. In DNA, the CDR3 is TGTGCCAGCAGCGTTGGTTTAAGGGAGGCAGCTTTCTTT.

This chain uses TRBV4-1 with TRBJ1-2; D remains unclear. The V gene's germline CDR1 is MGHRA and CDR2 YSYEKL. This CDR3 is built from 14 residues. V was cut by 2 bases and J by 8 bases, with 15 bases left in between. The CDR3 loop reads CASSQQNLLYGYTF. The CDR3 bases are TGCGCCAGCAGCCAACAGAATCTTCTTTACGGCTACACCTTC.

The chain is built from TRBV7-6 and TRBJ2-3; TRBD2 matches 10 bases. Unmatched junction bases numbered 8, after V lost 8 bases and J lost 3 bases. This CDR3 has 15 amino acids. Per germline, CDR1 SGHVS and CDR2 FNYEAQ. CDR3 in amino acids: CASALSGGVTDTQYF. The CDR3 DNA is TGTGCCAGCGCCCTAAGCGGGGGGGTTACAGATACGCAGTATTTT.

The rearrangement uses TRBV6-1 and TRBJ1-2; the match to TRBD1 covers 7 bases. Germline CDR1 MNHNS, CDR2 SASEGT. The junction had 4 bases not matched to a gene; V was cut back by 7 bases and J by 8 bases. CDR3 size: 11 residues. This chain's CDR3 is CASILRGGYTF. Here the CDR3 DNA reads TGTGCCAGCATCCTCAGGGGGGGCTACACCTTC.

In DNA form, the CDR3 reads TGTGCCAGCGAAGGACAGAACACAGATACGCAGTATTTT. Translation gives CASEGQNTDTQYF. V and J are TRBV9 and TRBJ2-3; maybe TRBD1 (6 bases). Trimming removed 7 bases at V and 2 bases at J, with 11 bases between. From germline, CDR1 is SGDLS and CDR2 YYNGEE. CDR3 size: 13 residues.

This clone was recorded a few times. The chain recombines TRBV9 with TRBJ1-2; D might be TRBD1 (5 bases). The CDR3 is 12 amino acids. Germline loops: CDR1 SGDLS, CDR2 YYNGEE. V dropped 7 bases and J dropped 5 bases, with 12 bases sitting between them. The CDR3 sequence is CASWGGRYGYTF. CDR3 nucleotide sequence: TGTGCCAGCTGGGGGGGACGTTATGGCTACACCTTC.

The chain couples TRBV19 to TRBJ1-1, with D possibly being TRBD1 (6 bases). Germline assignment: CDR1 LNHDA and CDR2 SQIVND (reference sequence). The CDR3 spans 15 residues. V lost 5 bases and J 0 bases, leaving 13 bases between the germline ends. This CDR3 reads CASSPGQRMNTEAFF. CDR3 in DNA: TGTGCCAGTAGTCCCGGACAGAGAATGAACACTGAAGCTTTCTTT.

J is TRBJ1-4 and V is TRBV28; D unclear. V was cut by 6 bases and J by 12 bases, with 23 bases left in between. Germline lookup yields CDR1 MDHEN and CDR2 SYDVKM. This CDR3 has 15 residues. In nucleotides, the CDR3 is TGTGCCAGCAGCCATCTTGCGGGTCAGATCTCGGAACTGTTTTTT. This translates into CASSHLAGQISELFF.

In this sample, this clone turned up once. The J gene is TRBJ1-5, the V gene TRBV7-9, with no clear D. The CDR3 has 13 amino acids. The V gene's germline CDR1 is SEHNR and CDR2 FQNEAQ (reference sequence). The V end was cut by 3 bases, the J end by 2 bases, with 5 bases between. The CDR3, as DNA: TGTGCCAGCAGCTTCGCAGGCAATCAGCCCCAGCATTTT. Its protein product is CASSFAGNQPQHF.

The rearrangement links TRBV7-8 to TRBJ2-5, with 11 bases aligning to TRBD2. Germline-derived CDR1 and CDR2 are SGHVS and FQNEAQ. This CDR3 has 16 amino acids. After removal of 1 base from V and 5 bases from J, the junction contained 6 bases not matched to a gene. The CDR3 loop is CASSLVLAGGRETQYF. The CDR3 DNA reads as TGTGCCAGCAGCTTAGTTTTAGCGGGGGGGAGGGAGACCCAGTACTTC.